This T cell receptor (beta chain) was found in a study of T cell responses to AZD1222 COVID-19 vaccine (TCRdb year 2021). With regard to the full study: AZD1222 recipients with second doses at about 4 weeks or about 12 weeks were pooled, because spike-specific TCR depth and breadth did not differ between schedules. A total of 230 or so trial participants underwent TCR sequencing, of whom nearly 210 received two doses of AZD1222 and about 26 received two doses of the MenACWY control vaccine. Trial participants were enrolled by age into 18-55, 56-69 and 70-plus year subgroups, with roughly 150, 30 and 60 TCR-sequenced participants respectively. Overall study results and their limits: Because no day 14 peak-response samples were available, repertoires were characterized only after the peak T cell response. The whole spike protein was spanned by vaccine-associated CD4 TCRs, and dominant responses were seen in regions 160-218 and 743-854. Conclusions about previously exposed vaccinees are limited, since just six AZD1222 recipients were seropositive for SARS-CoV-2 at baseline. Participants were mostly white British, with more females than males. The authors suggested clonal diversity may have been underestimated. Spike-specific TCR breadth and depth rose significantly after two AZD1222 doses compared with day 0 and with MenACWY recipients. The 56-69-year group was small, and its depth increase did not reach significance, likely because of low power. Reportedly, almost half of the unique spike-specific TCRs recognized epitopes lying outside the regions that are mutated in the B.1.351 and B.1.1.7 variants.

This sample's time point label indicates: baseline before first vaccination. The vaccinee samples were drawn from two UK trials, COV001 and COV002, one of which was a single-blind randomized controlled phase 2/3 trial testing AZD1222 (ChAdOx1 nCoV-19) in healthy adults. For TCRbeta chain sequencing, PBMC samples from trial participants were taken at day 0 and at day 28 after the second dose. The CDR3 regions of human TCRbeta chains were analyzed by immunosequencing. Per the source publication's procedure: Repertoire TCRs were checked for matches against a reference library of SARS-CoV-2-specific TCRs that had been generated using the MIRA antigen-specificity platform. Breadth was defined as the fraction of unique TCRs that were SARS-CoV-2-associated. Depth was defined as the fraction of total T cells that were SARS-CoV-2-associated. Using the MIRA data, each spike-specific TCR was mapped to the spike region that the TCR reacts to and placed in a CD4 or CD8 class. Log10-transformed breadth and depth values were compared by one-way ANOVA with Sidak's multiple comparisons tests. Not all clones reach the TCRdb copy of this immuneACCESS table, which keeps in-frame sequences only. Checked studies attribute under half of the gap to unresolved V genes and leave the rest unexplained. V, J and clone size are taken as reported in that table, and D and trimming were inferred from the DNA itself. This sample holds 150,000 or so clones; about nine tenths were observed only once. 5.1% of the sample rests with the top ten.

Remarks on this clone: The clone's antigen remains unknown. No base quality information exists; no much larger clone differs at one position.

From the cysteine through the phenylalanine, the CDR3 covers 14 amino acids. Solely the CDR3 DNA is kept, with 42 bases framed from the first base. V is shortened by 7 bases, J by 0 bases, and the region joining them spans 12 bases. The germline V gene yields MNHEY for CDR1 and SVGAGI for CDR2. The TCR originated in an adult in good health. The rearrangement combines TRBV6-5 with TRBJ1-1; TRBD1 could be the D gene, as 5 bases match. The sequenced sample was peripheral blood, obtained on day 0 of AZD1222 vaccination. Read as DNA, the sequence is TGTGCCAGCAACACGAGAGGGGTGAACACTGAAGCTTTCTTT. The translation is CASNTRGVNTEAFF.